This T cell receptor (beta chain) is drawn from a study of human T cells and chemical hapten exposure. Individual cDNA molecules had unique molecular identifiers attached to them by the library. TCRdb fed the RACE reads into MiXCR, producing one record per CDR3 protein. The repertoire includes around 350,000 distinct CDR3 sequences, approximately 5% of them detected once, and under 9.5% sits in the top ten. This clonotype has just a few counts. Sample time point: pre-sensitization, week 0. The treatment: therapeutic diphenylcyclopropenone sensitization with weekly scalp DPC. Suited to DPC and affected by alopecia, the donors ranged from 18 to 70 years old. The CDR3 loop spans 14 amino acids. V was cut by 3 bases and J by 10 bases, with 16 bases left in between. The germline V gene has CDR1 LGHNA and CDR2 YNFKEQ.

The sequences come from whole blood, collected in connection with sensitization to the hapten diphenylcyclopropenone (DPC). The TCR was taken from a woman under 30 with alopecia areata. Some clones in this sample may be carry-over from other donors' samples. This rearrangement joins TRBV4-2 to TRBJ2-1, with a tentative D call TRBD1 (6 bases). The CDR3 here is CASSQLGQGYEQFF. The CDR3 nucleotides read TGTGCCAGCAGCCAGCTGGGGCAGGGGTACGAGCAGTTCTTC.